These 12 T cell receptor beta chains were sequenced from one sample in a study of blood T cell repertoires in COVID-19. Repertoires were generated with immunoSEQ multiplex PCR, while TCRdb's copy carries only in-frame clones and drops some. This sample has some 45,000 clones, with 85% to 95% found just once. Sequencing was performed on peripheral blood. Source of these receptors: a man aged 55-75 years with COVID-19, enrolled during active disease.

The genes are TRBV15 and TRBJ1-5, with D possibly TRBD1 on 5 matching bases. V was shortened by 0 bases and J by 2 bases, with 8 bases between the two germline ends. The CDR3 spans 15 residues. Germline CDR1 is LNHNV and CDR2 is YYDKDF (reference sequence). The CDR3 DNA is TGTGCCACCAGCAGAGATCTGACAGGCAATCAGCCCCAGCATTTT. It translates to CATSRDLTGNQPQHF.

CDR3 region: CASSYGQNSGNTIYF. The CDR3 nucleotides read TGTGCCAGCAGTTACGGGCAGAACTCTGGAAACACCATATATTTT. This rearrangement joins TRBV6-2 or TRBV6-3 to TRBJ1-3; D is uncertain. Trimming removed 2 bases at V and 0 bases at J, with 8 bases between. The CDR3 consists of 15 residues. In germline, CDR1 is MNHEY, CDR2 SVGEGT.

This rearrangement joins TRBV5-1 to TRBJ1-3; 7 nucleotides line up with TRBD1. The germline gives CDR1 SGHRS, CDR2 YFSETQ. The CDR3 length is 16 residues. Germline trimming cut 2 bases from V and 0 bases from J; bases unmatched to any gene: 5. The CDR3: CASSFGTADSGNTIYF. CDR3 sequence (DNA): TGCGCCAGCAGCTTTGGGACAGCTGACTCTGGAAACACCATATATTTT.

This clone was observed once. V usage is TRBV30 and J usage is TRBJ1-1, with D tentatively TRBD1 (5 bases). The CDR3 totals 13 residues. Looked up from germline, CDR1 is GTSNPN and CDR2 is SVGIG (reference sequence). Trimming shortened V by 3 bases and J by 4 bases, and 12 bases separated the two germline ends. The CDR3 protein is CAWRVSGGTEAFF. CDR3 nucleotides: TGTGCCTGGAGGGTTTCCGGGGGCACTGAAGCTTTCTTT.

CDR3 sequence (DNA): TGTGCCAGCAGCGGACTAGCGGGATTCTACGAGCAGTACTTC. Its translation is CASSGLAGFYEQYF. The rearrangement joins TRBV14 to TRBJ2-7; 12 bases are shared with TRBD2. Germline V gene lookup returns CDR1 SGHDN and CDR2 FVKESK. CDR3 length: 14 amino acids. V lost 5 bases and J lost 3; bases outside the gene matches: 2.

A single count supports this clone. CDR3 amino acids: CSVNGGSNRDYGYTF. The DNA for the CDR3 is TGCAGCGTTAATGGAGGTTCGAACAGGGACTATGGCTACACCTTC. This sequence joins TRBV29-1 and TRBJ1-2, with D maybe TRBD1 (6 bases). CDR1 is SQVTM, CDR2 ANQGSEA, per germline. V dropped 5 bases and J dropped 3 bases, with 19 bases sitting between them. The CDR3 is 15 residues long.

V usage is TRBV20-1 and J usage is TRBJ1-2; no definite D call. Trimming cost V 6 bases and J 3 bases, with 8 bases left between them. CDR3 length: 11 residues. From germline, CDR1 is DFQATT and CDR2 SNEGSKA (reference sequence). The CDR3 spells CSAKTDYGYTF. CDR3 nucleotides: TGCAGTGCCAAAACGGACTATGGCTACACCTTC.

In DNA form, the CDR3 reads TGTGCCAGCAGCATCGCTCCCTCAGCGGGGGGCCCCGTCACCGGGGAGCTGTTTTTT. This translates into CASSIAPSAGGPVTGELFF. The rearrangement links TRBV9 to TRBJ2-2, with 9 bases fitting TRBD2. The length of the CDR3 is 19 residues. J lost 4 bases, V lost 4 bases, and 17 bases had no gene match. Germline V gives CDR1 SGDLS, CDR2 YYNGEE.

This clone came up once. V gene TRBV19 combines with J gene TRBJ2-1, with D possibly being TRBD2 (6 bases). The CDR3 is 14 residues long. Trimming cost V 3 bases and J 8 bases, with 14 bases left between them. CDR1 and CDR2 (germline): LNHDA, SQIVND (reference sequence). The CDR3 DNA follows: TGTGCCAGTAGTATCGGTGGAGGGCCGGATGAGCAGTTCTTC. It is translated as CASSIGGGPDEQFF.

V and J are TRBV19 and TRBJ1-5, with D perhaps TRBD1 (6 bases). CDR3 size: 15 residues. V was clipped by 5 bases and J by 0 bases, with 11 bases between them. Germline CDR1 reads LNHDA; CDR2 reads SQIVND (reference sequence). In nucleotides, the CDR3 is TGTGCCAGTAGTTCGACAGGTTATAGCAATCAGCCCCAGCATTTT. Residues: CASSSTGYSNQPQHF.

The chain recombines TRBV5-1 with TRBJ1-4; D gene ambiguous. The CDR3 sequence is 14 residues long. Per the germline V gene, CDR1 is SGHRS and CDR2 is YFSETQ. Trimming took off 0 bases at V and 0 bases at J, with 3 bases between the two ends. The CDR3 sequence: CASSLGTTNEKLFF. CDR3 sequence (DNA): TGCGCCAGCAGCTTGGGTACAACTAATGAAAAACTGTTTTTT.

The chain recombines TRBV11-3 with TRBJ1-1; the D gene is possibly TRBD1 (5 bases). Trimming cost V 4 bases and J 5 bases, with 8 bases left between them. The CDR3 consists of 12 residues. CDR1 SGHNT and CDR2 YENEEA come from the germline V gene. CDR3 bases: TGTGCCAGCAGCTACGGGGGAACTGAAGCTTTCTTT. It codes for CASSYGGTEAFF.